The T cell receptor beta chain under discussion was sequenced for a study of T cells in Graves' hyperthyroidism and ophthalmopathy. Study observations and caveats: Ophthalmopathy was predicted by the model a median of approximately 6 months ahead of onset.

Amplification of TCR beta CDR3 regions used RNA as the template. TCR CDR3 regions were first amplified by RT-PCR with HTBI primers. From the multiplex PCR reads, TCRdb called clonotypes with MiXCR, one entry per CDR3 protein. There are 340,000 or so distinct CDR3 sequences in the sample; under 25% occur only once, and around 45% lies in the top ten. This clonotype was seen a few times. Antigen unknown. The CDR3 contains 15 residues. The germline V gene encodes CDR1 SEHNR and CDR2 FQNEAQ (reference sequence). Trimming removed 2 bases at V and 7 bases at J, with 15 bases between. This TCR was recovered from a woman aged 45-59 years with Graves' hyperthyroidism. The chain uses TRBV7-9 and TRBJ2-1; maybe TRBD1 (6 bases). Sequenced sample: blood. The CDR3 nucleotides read TGTGCCAGCAGCTTAATTGGAGAGAGGGGGAATGAGCAGTTCTTC. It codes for CASSLIGERGNEQFF.